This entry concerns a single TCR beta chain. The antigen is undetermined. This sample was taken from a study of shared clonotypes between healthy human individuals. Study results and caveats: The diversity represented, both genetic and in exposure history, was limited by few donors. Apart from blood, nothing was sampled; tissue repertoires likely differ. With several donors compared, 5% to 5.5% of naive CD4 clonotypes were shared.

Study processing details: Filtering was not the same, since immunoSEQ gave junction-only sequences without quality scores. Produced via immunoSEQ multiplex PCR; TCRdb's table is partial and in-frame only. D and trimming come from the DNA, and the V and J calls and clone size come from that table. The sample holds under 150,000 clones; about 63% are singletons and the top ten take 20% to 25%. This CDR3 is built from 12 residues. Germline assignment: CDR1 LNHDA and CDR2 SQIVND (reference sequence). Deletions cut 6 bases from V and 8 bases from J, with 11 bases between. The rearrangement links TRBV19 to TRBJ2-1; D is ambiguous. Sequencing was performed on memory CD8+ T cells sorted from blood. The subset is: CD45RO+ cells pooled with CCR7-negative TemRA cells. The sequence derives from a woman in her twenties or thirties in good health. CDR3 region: CASSSTSDEQFF. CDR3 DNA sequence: TGTGCCAGTAGCTCCACCTCGGATGAGCAGTTCTTC.